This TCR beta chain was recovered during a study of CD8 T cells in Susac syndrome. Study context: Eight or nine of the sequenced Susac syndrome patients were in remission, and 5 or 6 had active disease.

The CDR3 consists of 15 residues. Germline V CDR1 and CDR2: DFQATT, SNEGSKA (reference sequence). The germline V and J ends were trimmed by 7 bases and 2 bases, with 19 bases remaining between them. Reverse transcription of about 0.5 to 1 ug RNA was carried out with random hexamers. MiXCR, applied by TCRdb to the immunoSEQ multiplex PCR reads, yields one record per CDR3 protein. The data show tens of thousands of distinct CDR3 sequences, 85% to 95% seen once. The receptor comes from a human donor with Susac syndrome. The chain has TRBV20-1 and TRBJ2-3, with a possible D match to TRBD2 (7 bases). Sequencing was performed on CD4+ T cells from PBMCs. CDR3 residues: CSEAGQSTLTDTQYF. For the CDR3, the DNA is TGCAGTGAAGCGGGACAATCCACCCTCACAGATACGCAGTATTTT.